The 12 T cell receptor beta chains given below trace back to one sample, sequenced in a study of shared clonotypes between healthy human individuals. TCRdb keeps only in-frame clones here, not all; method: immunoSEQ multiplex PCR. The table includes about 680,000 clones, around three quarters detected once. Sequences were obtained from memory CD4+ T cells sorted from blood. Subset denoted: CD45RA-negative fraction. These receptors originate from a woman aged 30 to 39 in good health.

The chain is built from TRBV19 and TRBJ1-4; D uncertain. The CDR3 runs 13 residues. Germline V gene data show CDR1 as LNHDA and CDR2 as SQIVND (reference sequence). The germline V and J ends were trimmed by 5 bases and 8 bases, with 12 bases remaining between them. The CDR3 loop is CASSLPTREKLFF. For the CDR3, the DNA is TGTGCCAGTAGTCTTCCGACGCGGGAAAAACTGTTTTTT.

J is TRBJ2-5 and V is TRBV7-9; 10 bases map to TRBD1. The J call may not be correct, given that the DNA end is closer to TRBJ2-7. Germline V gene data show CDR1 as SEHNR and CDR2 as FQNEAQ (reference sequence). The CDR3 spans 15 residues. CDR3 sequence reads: CASSSGQGKYDEQYF. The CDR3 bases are TGTGCCAGCAGCTCGGGACAGGGGAAGTACGACGAGCAGTACTTC.

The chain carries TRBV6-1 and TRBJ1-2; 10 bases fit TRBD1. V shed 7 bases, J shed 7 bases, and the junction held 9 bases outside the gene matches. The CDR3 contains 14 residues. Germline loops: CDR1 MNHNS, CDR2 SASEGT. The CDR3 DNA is TGTGCCAGCATCCCGGGACAGGGGACCGGTGGCTACACCTTC. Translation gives CASIPGQGTGGYTF.

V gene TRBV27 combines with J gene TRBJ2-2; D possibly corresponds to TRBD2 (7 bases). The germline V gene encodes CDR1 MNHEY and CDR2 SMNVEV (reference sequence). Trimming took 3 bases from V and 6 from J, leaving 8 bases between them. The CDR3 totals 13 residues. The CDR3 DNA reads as TGTGCCAGCAGTTTGGGGGGGCCCGGGGAGCTGTTTTTT. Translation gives CASSLGGPGELFF.

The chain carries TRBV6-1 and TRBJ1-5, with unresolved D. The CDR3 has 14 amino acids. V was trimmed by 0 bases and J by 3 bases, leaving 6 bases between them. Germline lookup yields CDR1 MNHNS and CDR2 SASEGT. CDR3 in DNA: TGTGCCAGCAGTGAAGCGGACCCCAATCAGCCCCAGCATTTT. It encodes CASSEADPNQPQHF.

Here the CDR3 reads CASSWTGPKRDTIYF. CDR3 nucleotide sequence: TGTGCCAGCAGTTGGACAGGCCCGAAGAGGGACACCATATATTTT. The gene calls are TRBV2 and TRBJ1-3; TRBD1 matches at 7 bases. The CDR3 has 15 amino acids. Per the germline V gene, CDR1 is SNHLY and CDR2 is FYNNEI. V lost 5 bases, J lost 8 bases, and 12 bases stayed unmatched.

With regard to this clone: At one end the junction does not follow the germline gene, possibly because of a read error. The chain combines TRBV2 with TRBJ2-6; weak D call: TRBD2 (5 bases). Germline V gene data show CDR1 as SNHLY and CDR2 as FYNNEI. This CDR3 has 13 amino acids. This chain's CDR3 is CGTEGTGANVLTF. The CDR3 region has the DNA TGCGGAACTGAGGGCACTGGGGCCAACGTCCTGACTTTC.

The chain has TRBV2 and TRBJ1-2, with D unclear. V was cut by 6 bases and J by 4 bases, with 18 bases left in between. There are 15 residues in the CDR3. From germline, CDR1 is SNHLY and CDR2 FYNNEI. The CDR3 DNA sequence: TGTGCCAGCAGACCCGGCCACTCGGACGGCTATGGCTACACCTTC. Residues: CASRPGHSDGYGYTF.

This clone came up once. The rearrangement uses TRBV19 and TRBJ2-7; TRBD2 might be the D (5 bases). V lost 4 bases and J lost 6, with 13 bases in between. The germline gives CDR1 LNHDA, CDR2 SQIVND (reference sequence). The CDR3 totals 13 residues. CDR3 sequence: CASSNLRESEQYF. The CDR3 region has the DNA TGTGCCAGTAGTAATCTAAGGGAGAGCGAGCAGTACTTC.

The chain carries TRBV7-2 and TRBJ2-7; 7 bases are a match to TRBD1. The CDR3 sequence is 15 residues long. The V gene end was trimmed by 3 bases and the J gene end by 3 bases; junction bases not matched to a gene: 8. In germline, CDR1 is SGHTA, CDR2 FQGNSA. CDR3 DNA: TGTGCCAGCAGCTTTAGACAGGGTGCTTACTACGAGCAGTACTTC. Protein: CASSFRQGAYYEQYF.

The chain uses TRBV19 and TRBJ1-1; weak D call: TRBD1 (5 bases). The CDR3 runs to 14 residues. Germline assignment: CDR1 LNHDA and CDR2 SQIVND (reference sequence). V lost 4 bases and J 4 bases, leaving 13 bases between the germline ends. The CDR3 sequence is CASSNRDFGTEAFF. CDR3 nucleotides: TGTGCCAGTAGTAACCGGGACTTCGGCACTGAAGCTTTCTTT.

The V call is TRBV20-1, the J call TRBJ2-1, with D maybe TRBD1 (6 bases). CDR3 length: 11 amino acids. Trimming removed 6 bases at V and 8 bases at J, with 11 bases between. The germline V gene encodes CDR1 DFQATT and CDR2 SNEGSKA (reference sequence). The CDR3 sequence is CSATGGDEQFF. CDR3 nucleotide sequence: TGCAGTGCCACTGGGGGCGATGAGCAGTTCTTC.